These T cell receptor beta chains were read from a single sample in a study of blood T cell repertoires in COVID-19. Generated by immunoSEQ multiplex PCR, the TCRdb table keeps only in-frame clones and is missing some. The table shows about 310,000 clones, with about nine tenths occurring only once. Material for sequencing was PBMCs or T cells enriched from blood (not recorded which). The source is a woman aged 25 to 39 who had recovered from COVID-19. Each CDR3 is given with its conserved first and last residue. A D gene is named only where the DNA matches it firmly. Clone size is not always given. Where it is, it says once, few, many or a class for expanded clones.

TRBV6-1	TRBJ1-5	TRBD1	NA	CASSGRRMTVPGQGSPQHF	TGTGCCAGCAGTGGCCGACGTATGACCGTACCGGGACAGGGGTCGCCCCAGCATTTT
TRBV5-6	TRBJ2-7	NA	few	CASSHLSSYEQYF	TGTGCCAGCAGCCACCTCAGCTCCTACGAGCAGTACTTC
TRBV5-4	TRBJ1-1	TRBD1	NA	CASSLRGREKAFF	TGTGCCAGCAGCTTGAGGGGGCGGGAAAAAGCTTTCTTT
TRBV27	TRBJ2-1	TRBD1	NA	CASSQTGETYNEQFF	TGTGCCAGCAGTCAAACAGGGGAAACCTACAATGAGCAGTTCTTC
TRBV7-2	TRBJ1-2	TRBD1	NA	CASSFVWDSPYGYTF	TGTGCCAGCAGCTTCGTCTGGGACAGCCCCTATGGCTACACCTTC
TRBV4-2	TRBJ1-1	TRBD1	NA	CASSPQTGASTEAFF	TGTGCCAGCAGCCCCCAGACAGGGGCGTCCACTGAAGCTTTCTTT
TRBV6-5	TRBJ2-1	NA	NA	CASSYGGTGGEQFF	TGTGCCAGCAGTTACGGGGGGACCGGCGGTGAGCAGTTCTTC
TRBV24-1	TRBJ2-5	TRBD1	NA	CATSDSGTGRGRAQYF	TGTGCCACCAGTGATTCCGGGACAGGGAGGGGACGGGCCCAGTACTTC
TRBV12-3/TRBV12-4	TRBJ2-7	NA	NA	CASSSTSNEQYF	TGTGCCAGCAGTTCTACTAGCAACGAGCAGTACTTC
TRBV6-1	TRBJ2-7	TRBD2	NA	CASSGGESSYEQYF	TGTGCCAGCAGCGGGGGGGAGAGCTCCTACGAGCAGTACTTC